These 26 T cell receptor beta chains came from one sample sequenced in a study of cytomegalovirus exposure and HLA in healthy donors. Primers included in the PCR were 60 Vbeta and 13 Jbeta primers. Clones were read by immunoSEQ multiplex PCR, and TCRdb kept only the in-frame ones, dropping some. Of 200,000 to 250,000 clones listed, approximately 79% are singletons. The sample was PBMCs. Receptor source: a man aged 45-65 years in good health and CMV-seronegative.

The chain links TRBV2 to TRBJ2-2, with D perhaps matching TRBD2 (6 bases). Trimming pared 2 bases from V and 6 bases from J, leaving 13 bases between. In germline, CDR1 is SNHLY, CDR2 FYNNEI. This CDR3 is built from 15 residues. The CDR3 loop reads CASSEPGSRPGELFF. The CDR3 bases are TGTGCCAGCAGTGAACCCGGGAGCAGACCCGGGGAGCTGTTTTTT.

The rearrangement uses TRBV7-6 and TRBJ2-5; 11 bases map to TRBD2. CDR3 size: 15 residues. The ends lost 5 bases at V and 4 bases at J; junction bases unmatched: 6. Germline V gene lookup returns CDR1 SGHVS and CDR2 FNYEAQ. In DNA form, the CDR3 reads TGTGCCAGCAGCATCGGACTAGCGGGTGGAGAGACCCAGTACTTC. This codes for CASSIGLAGGETQYF.

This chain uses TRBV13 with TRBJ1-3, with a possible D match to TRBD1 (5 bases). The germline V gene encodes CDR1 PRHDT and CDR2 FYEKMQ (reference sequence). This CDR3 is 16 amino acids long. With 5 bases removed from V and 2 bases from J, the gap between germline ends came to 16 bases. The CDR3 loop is CASSEPTDNPGNTIYF. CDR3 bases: TGTGCCAGCAGCGAACCGACAGACAATCCTGGAAACACCATATATTTT.

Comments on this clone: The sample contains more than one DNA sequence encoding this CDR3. CDR3: CASSLGQGYYGYTF. The CDR3 DNA sequence: TGCGCCAGCAGCTTGGGGCAGGGATACTATGGCTACACCTTC. The chain employs TRBV5-1 and TRBJ1-2; a weak D match, TRBD1 (5 bases). Per germline, CDR1 SGHRS and CDR2 YFSETQ. The CDR3 extends over 14 amino acids. V lost 0 bases, J lost 3 bases, and 9 bases lay in between.

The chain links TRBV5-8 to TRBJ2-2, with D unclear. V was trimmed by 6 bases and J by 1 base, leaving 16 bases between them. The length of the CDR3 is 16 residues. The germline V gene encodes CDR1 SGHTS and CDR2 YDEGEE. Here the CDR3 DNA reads TGTGCCAGCACCATACCACTGCGGAAGAACACCGGGGAGCTGTTTTTT. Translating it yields CASTIPLRKNTGELFF.

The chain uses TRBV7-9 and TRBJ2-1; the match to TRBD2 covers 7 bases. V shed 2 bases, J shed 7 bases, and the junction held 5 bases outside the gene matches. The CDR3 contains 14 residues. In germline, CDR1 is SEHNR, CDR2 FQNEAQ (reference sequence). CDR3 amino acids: CASSLKGGPNEQFF. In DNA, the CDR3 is TGTGCCAGCAGCTTAAAGGGAGGGCCAAATGAGCAGTTCTTC.

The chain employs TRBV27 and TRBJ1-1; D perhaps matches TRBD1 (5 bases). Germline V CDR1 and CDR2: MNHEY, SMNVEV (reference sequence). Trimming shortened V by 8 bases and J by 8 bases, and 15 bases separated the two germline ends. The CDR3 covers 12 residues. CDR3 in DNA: TGTGCCAGCCGGTCGGGGGGAAGGGAAGCTTTCTTT. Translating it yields CASRSGGREAFF.

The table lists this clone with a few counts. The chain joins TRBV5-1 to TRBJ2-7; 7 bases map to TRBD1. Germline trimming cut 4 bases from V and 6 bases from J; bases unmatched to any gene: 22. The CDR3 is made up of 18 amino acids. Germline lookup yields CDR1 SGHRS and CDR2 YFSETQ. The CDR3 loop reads CASSPVPRGPGGKIEQYF. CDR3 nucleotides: TGCGCCAGCAGCCCGGTCCCGAGAGGTCCAGGGGGAAAGATCGAGCAGTACTTC.

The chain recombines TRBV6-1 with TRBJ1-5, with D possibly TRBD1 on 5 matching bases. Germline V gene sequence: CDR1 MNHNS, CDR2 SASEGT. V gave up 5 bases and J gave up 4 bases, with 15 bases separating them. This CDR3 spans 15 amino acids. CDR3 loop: CASSTPGLENQPQHF. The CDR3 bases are TGTGCCAGCAGTACCCCAGGGTTGGAAAATCAGCCCCAGCATTTT.

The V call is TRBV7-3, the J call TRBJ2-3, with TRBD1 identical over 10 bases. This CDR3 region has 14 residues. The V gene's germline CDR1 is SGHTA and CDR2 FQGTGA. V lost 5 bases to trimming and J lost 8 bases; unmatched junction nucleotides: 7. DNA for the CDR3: TGTGCCAGCAGCGACAGGGGGCTCGAGGGTACGCAGTATTTT. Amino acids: CASSDRGLEGTQYF.

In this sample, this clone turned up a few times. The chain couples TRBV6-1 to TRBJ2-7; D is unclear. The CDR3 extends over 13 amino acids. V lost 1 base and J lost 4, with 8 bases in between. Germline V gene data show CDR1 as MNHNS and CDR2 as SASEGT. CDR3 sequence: CASSEGYSYEQYF. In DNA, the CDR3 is TGTGCCAGCAGTGAAGGCTATTCATACGAGCAGTACTTC.

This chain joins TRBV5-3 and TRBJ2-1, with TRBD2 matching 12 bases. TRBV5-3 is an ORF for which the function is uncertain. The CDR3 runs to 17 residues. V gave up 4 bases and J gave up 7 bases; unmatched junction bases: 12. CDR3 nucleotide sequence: TGTGCCAGAAGCCTAGGCTCTAGCGGGAGGGTTGGGAATGAGCAGTTCTTC. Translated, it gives CARSLGSSGRVGNEQFF.

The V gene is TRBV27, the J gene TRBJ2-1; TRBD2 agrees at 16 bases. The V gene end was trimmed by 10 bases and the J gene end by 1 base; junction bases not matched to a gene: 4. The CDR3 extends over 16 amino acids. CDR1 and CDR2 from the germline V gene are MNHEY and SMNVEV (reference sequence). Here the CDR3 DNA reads TGTGCCACCGGGACTAGCGGGAGGGGGTCCTACAATGAGCAGTTCTTC. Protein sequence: CATGTSGRGSYNEQFF.

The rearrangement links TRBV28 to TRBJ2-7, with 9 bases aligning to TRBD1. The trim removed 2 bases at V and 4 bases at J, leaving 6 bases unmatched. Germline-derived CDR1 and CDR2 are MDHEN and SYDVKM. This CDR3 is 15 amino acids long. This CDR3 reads CASSLSGTGFYEQYF. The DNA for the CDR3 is TGTGCCAGCAGTTTAAGCGGGACAGGGTTTTACGAGCAGTACTTC. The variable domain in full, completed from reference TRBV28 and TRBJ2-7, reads DVKVTQSSRYLVKRTGEKVFLECVQDMDHENMFWYRQDPGLGLRLIYFSYDVKMKEKGDIPEGYSVSREKKERFSLILESASTNQTSMYLCASSLSGTGFYEQYFGPGTRLTVT.

CDR3 in amino acids: CASSPGPAGANEQFF. Here the CDR3 DNA reads TGTGCCAGCAGTCCCGGGCCAGCGGGAGCCAATGAGCAGTTCTTC. The chain carries TRBV27 and TRBJ2-1; TRBD2 aligns across 8 bases. The CDR3 sequence is 15 residues long. Germline V gives CDR1 MNHEY, CDR2 SMNVEV (reference sequence). V gave up 5 bases and J gave up 6 bases; unmatched junction bases: 9.

This chain's CDR3 is CASSLPGGRGNQPQHF. In DNA, the CDR3 is TGTGCCAGCAGTCTCCCGGGGGGGCGAGGCAATCAGCCCCAGCATTTT. The gene calls are TRBV28 and TRBJ1-5, with D tentatively TRBD1 (6 bases). Germline loops: CDR1 MDHEN, CDR2 SYDVKM. The CDR3 has 16 residues. The V end was cut by 5 bases, the J end by 2 bases, with 16 bases between.

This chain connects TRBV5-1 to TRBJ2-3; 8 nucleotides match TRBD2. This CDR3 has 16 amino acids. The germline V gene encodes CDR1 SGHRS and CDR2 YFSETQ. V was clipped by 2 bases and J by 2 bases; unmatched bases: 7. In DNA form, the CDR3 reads TGCGCCAGCAGCTTCGAGCTAGCGGGTTCCACAGATACGCAGTATTTT. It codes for CASSFELAGSTDTQYF.

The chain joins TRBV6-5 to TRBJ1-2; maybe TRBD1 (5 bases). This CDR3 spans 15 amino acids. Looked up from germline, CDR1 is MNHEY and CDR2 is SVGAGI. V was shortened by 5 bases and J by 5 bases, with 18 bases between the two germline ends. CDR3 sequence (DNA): TGTGCCAGCAGTGGATGGGACTCCGGGGGTTATGGCTACACCTTC. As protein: CASSGWDSGGYGYTF.

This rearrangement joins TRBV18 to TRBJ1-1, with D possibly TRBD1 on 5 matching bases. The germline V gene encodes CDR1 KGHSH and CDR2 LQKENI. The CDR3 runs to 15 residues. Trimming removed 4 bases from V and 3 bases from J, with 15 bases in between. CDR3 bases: TGTGCCAGCTCACTCCGGGATTGGGGGGACACTGAAGCTTTCTTT. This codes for CASSLRDWGDTEAFF.

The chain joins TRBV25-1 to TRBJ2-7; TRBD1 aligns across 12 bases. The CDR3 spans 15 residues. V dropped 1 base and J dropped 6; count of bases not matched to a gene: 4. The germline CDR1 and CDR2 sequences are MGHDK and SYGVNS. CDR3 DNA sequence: TGTGCCAGCAGTGAATCCGGGACAGGGGGCCCCGAGCAGTACTTC. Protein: CASSESGTGGPEQYF.

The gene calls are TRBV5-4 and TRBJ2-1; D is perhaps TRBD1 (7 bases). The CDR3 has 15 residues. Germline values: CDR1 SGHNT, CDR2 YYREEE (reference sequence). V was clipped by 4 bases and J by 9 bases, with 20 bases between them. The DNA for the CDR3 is TGTGCCAGCAGCCTCGATAGTTCAGGGGGACTTGAGCAGTTCTTC. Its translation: CASSLDSSGGLEQFF.

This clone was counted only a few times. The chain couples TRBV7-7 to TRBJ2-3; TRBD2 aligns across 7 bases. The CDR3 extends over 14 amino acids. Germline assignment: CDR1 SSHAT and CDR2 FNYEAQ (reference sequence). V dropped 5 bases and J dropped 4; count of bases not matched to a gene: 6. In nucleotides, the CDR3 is TGTGCCAGCAGCCCGACAGCGGGGTCAGATACGCAGTATTTT. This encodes CASSPTAGSDTQYF.

For the CDR3, the DNA is TGTGCCAGCGACAGGGGCCTCCCCATGAACACTGAAGCTTTCTTT. Protein product: CASDRGLPMNTEAFF. J is TRBJ1-1 and V is TRBV2, with TRBD1 identical over 8 bases. Trimming took 8 bases from V and 0 from J; bases not matched to a gene: 8. Germline V CDR1 and CDR2: SNHLY, FYNNEI. This CDR3 is built from 15 residues.

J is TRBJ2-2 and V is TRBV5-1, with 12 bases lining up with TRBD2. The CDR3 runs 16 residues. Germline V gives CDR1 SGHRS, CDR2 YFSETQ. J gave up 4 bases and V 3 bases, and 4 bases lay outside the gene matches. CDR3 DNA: TGCGCCAGCAGCTCGCTAGCGGGAGGGGGCACCGGGGAGCTGTTTTTT. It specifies CASSSLAGGGTGELFF.

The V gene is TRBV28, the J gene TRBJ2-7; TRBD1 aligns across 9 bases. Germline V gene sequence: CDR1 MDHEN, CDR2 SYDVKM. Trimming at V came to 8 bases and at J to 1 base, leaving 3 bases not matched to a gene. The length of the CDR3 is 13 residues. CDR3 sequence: CASSGTGSYEQYF. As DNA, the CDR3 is TGTGCCAGCTCCGGGACAGGGTCCTACGAGCAGTACTTC.

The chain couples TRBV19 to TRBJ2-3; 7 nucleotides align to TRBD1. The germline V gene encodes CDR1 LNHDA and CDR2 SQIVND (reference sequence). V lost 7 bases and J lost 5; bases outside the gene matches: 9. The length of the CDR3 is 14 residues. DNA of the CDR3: TGTGCCAGTAAAAGGACGACAGGGCAAGATACGCAGTATTTT. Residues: CASKRTTGQDTQYF. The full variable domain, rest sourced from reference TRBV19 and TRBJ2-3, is DGGITQSPKYLFRKEGQNVTLSCEQNLNHDAMYWYRQDPGQGLRLIYYSQIVNDFQKGDIAEGYSVSREKKESFPLTVTSAQKNPTAFYLCASKRTTGQDTQYFGPGTRLTVL.